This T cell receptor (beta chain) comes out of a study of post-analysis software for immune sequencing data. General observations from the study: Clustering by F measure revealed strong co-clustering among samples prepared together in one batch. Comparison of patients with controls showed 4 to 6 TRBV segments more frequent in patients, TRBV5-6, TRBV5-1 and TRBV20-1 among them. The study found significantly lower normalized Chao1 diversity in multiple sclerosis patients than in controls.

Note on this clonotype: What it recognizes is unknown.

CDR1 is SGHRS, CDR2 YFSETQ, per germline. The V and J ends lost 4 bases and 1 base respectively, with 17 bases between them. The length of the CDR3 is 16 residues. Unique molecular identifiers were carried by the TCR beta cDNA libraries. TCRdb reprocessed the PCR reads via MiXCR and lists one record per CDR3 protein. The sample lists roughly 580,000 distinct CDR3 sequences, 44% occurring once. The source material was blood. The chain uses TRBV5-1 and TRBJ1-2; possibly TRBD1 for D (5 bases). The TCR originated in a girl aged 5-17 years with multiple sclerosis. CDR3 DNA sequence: TGCGCCAGCAGCGTCAAAGCCGGGACGGATAACTATGGCTACACCTTC. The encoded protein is CASSVKAGTDNYGYTF.